This TCR beta chain comes out of a study of cytomegalovirus exposure and HLA in healthy donors. Findings and limits, study-wide: Earlier findings revealed that most TCR beta V segments proved productive either about 87% or about 30% of the time. Only CMV serostatus was available as immune exposure information. Prediction of most subjects' HLA-A and HLA-B alleles by TCR beta sequences was reportedly accurate.

Details on this clone: What it recognizes is unknown.

These donors, healthy bone marrow donors, were studied. Primers included in the PCR were 60 Vbeta and 13 Jbeta primers. Profiled with immunoSEQ multiplex PCR; TCRdb holds only in-frame clones, not every one. The table has about 150,000 clones, 84% seen once. The CDR3 contains 15 residues. Germline V gives CDR1 MDHEN, CDR2 SYDVKM. The V end lost 1 base, the J end lost 3 bases, and 10 bases lay between the germline ends. The V gene is TRBV28, the J gene TRBJ2-1; D is perhaps TRBD1 (5 bases). This clonotype was obtained from a boy younger than 10 in good health and CMV-seronegative. The sequenced sample was PBMCs. The CDR3 DNA follows: TGTGCCAGCAGTTTATACAGGTCCCTCTACAATGAGCAGTTCTTC. This sequence encodes CASSLYRSLYNEQFF.